This T cell receptor beta chain came from a study of identical twins. In TCRdb, the 5' RACE reads were re-called with MiXCR into one record per CDR3 protein. The sample consists of 400,000 to 650,000 distinct CDR3 sequences, about 20% of them appearing once. This clonotype occurred a few times. This same sample was also taken into another study, of T cells expressing NK-cell markers.

Sample: CD4+ T cells sorted from blood. The clonotype was recovered from a woman younger than 30 in good health.

The CDR3 DNA is TGTGCCAGCAGTAGAAGGACGTCTAACTATGGCTACACCTTC. Its protein product is CASSRRTSNYGYTF. This sequence joins TRBV12-3 or TRBV12-4 and TRBJ1-2; D gene ambiguous. This CDR3 has 14 amino acids. Trimming removed 5 bases from V and 0 bases from J, with 10 bases in between.